This T cell receptor (beta chain) was identified in a study of T cell clones after liver transplantation. Study information: In this trial, immunosuppression withdrawal was attempted within 2 years of liver transplant. Samples came pre-transplant, pre-randomization before withdrawal, and post-randomization after withdrawal ended. Without induction therapy, subjects received standard immunosuppression until 12-24 months post-transplant.

The protocol was immunoSEQ multiplex PCR, while the TCRdb copy is restricted to in-frame clones and leaves out a portion. The sample has more than 70,000 clones; roughly 83% are singletons. The germline V and J ends were trimmed by 6 bases and 7 bases, with 12 bases remaining between them. CDR3 length equals 13 residues. The germline V gene encodes CDR1 SGHAT and CDR2 FQNNGV. The gene calls are TRBV11-2 and TRBJ1-4, with D maybe TRBD1 (5 bases). The source is a human patient who received a liver transplant. A share of the T cells may be of graft donor origin. The sample consisted of CD4+ T cells from blood, taken at the 22-month timepoint. As DNA, the CDR3 is TGTGCCAGCAGTAAAGACAGACGTGAAAAACTGTTTTTT. Amino acid sequence: CASSKDRREKLFF.